This paragraph covers one T cell receptor beta chain sequence. The antigen is unknown. The data were obtained in a study of cytomegalovirus exposure and HLA in healthy donors. The study, taken as a whole, reports: Altogether, 150 to 200 TCR beta chains were recorded as cytomegalovirus-associated. Previous analysis showed most TCR beta V segments were productive about 90% or about 30% of the time. The likely explanation for a cluster of highly shared sequence variants was sequencing artifact.

The PCR made use of 60 Vbeta and 13 Jbeta primers. TCRdb keeps only in-frame clones here, not all; method: immunoSEQ multiplex PCR. The sample has roughly 100,000 clones, about 81% seen once; the top ten hold around 1.2%. Each donor was healthy, and each was a bone marrow donor. The V end lost 5 bases, the J end lost 10 bases, and 15 bases lay between the germline ends. The length of the CDR3 is 12 residues. Germline values: CDR1 GTSNPN, CDR2 SVGIG (reference sequence). Specimen: PBMCs. The chain joins TRBV30 to TRBJ2-1, with D possibly matching TRBD2 (5 bases). This clonotype was sampled from a young man in good health and CMV-seronegative. CDR3 DNA sequence: TGTGCCTGGTCCGTTGGGCAGCGGGAGCAGTTCTTC. Translated, it gives CAWSVGQREQFF.